A single sample gave rise to the 15 T cell receptor beta chains below, sequenced in a study of cytomegalovirus exposure and HLA in healthy donors. PCR was performed using 60 Vbeta and 13 Jbeta primers. Produced via immunoSEQ multiplex PCR; TCRdb's table is partial and in-frame only. The sample includes tens of thousands of clones, around 78% seen only once; the top ten take 1.5% to 2%. The sample comprised PBMCs. The receptors derive from a man aged 40-50 years in good health and CMV-seronegative.

This clone was counted between two and nine times. This CDR3 is also generated by other DNA sequences in the sample. The chain uses TRBV19 and TRBJ2-1; tentatively, D is TRBD2 (6 bases). CDR1 and CDR2 (germline): LNHDA, SQIVND (reference sequence). Trimming pared 5 bases from V and 4 bases from J, leaving 9 bases between. The CDR3 has 13 residues. CDR3 residues: CASSPRGYNEQFF. The CDR3 coding sequence is TGTGCCAGTAGTCCTCGGGGGTACAATGAGCAGTTCTTC.

The chain is built from TRBV19 and TRBJ1-5; 7 positions match TRBD1. V lost 10 bases, J lost 0 bases, and 9 bases stayed unmatched. Germline loops: CDR1 LNHDA, CDR2 SQIVND (reference sequence). CDR3 length equals 15 residues. The CDR3 reads CAIGSQGYSNQPQHF. In nucleotides, the CDR3 is TGTGCCATCGGGTCACAGGGGTATAGCAATCAGCCCCAGCATTTT.

The rearrangement links TRBV6-1 to TRBJ2-2; 12 bases match TRBD2. Looked up from germline, CDR1 is MNHNS and CDR2 is SASEGT. J was trimmed by 8 bases and V by 0 bases; bases with no gene match: 13. This CDR3 has 19 amino acids. The CDR3 here is CASSEAVLAGGNRRGELFF. For the CDR3, the DNA is TGTGCCAGCAGTGAAGCGGTCCTAGCGGGAGGGAACCGAAGGGGGGAGCTGTTTTTT.

The CDR3 here is CASSIEGSQGGNIQYF. The CDR3 DNA is TGTGCCAGTAGTATAGAGGGGTCGCAGGGGGGAAACATTCAGTACTTC. The genes are TRBV19 and TRBJ2-4, with D maybe TRBD1 (7 bases). V lost 0 bases, J lost 6 bases, and 15 bases lay in between. This CDR3 is 16 amino acids long. Germline-derived CDR1 and CDR2 are LNHDA and SQIVND (reference sequence).

The rearrangement uses TRBV28 and TRBJ2-7; a possible D gene is TRBD1 (7 bases). The CDR3 runs 12 residues. V was trimmed by 8 bases and J by 3 bases, leaving 11 bases between them. Germline loops: CDR1 MDHEN, CDR2 SYDVKM. The CDR3 loop is CASGGTDYEQYF. The CDR3 region has the DNA TGTGCCAGCGGCGGGACAGACTACGAGCAGTACTTC.

This chain uses TRBV9 with TRBJ2-3; tentative D call: TRBD2 (6 bases). With 0 bases removed from V and 5 bases from J, the gap between germline ends came to 10 bases. Germline CDR1 is SGDLS and CDR2 is YYNGEE. The CDR3 length is 14 residues. The CDR3 here is CASSVVGRKDTQYF. Written as DNA, the CDR3 is TGTGCCAGCAGCGTAGTAGGGAGGAAAGATACGCAGTATTTT.

This clone was counted between two and nine times. The rearrangement uses TRBV28 and TRBJ1-2; 9 bases are a match to TRBD1. Germline loops: CDR1 MDHEN, CDR2 SYDVKM. The trim removed 4 bases at V and 8 bases at J, leaving 2 bases unmatched. The CDR3 covers 12 residues. The CDR3 spells CASSYRGRGYTF. The DNA of the CDR3 is TGTGCCAGCAGTTACAGGGGGCGCGGCTACACCTTC.

The CDR3 bases are TGTGCCAGCAGTTCACAACAGGGTACCGAGCAGTACTTC. It translates to CASSSQQGTEQYF. The chain has TRBV11-1 and TRBJ2-7, with D possibly TRBD1 on 6 matching bases. Germline V lookup: CDR1 SGHAT, CDR2 FQDESV (reference sequence). The CDR3 spans 13 residues. Trimming shortened V by 6 bases and J by 6 bases, and 15 bases separated the two germline ends.

The V call is TRBV4-1, the J call TRBJ1-5, with unresolved D. This CDR3 spans 16 amino acids. Looked up from germline, CDR1 is MGHRA and CDR2 is YSYEKL. V was clipped by 4 bases and J by 0 bases, with 13 bases between them. The CDR3 loop is CASSPNREISNQPQHF. In DNA, the CDR3 is TGCGCCAGCAGCCCCAACCGGGAGATTAGCAATCAGCCCCAGCATTTT.

This clone was counted a few times. The rearrangement uses TRBV29-1 and TRBJ2-4; perhaps TRBD2 as D (6 bases). CDR1 is SQVTM, CDR2 ANQGSEA, per germline. The CDR3 extends over 14 amino acids. The V end was cut by 7 bases, the J end by 0 bases, with 13 bases between. The CDR3 nucleotides are TGCAGCGCGGGGGACGCACTAGCCAAAAACATTCAGTACTTC. This encodes CSAGDALAKNIQYF.

The chain links TRBV30 to TRBJ2-7; 7 bases fit TRBD2. CDR1 is GTSNPN and CDR2 is SVGIG in the germline V gene (reference sequence). The CDR3 is 14 amino acids. CDR3 in DNA: TGTGCTTTCGCCGCGGCGGGAGCCCTCGACGAGCAGTACTTC. This sequence encodes CAFAAAGALDEQYF.

This chain links TRBV5-1 with TRBJ1-3; 8 positions agree with TRBD1. Trimming cost V 0 bases and J 3 bases; bases outside gene matches: 8. Per the germline V gene, CDR1 is SGHRS and CDR2 is YFSETQ. This CDR3 has 17 residues. CDR3 sequence: CASSLEFQGARGNTIYF. The DNA of the CDR3 is TGCGCCAGCAGCTTGGAGTTTCAGGGGGCTCGTGGAAACACCATATATTTT.

The chain has TRBV6-5 and TRBJ2-7, with TRBD2 identical over 11 bases. The CDR3 consists of 15 residues. J gave up 4 bases and V 2 bases, and 4 bases lay outside the gene matches. Germline CDR1 and CDR2: MNHEY and SVGAGI. CDR3: CASSYLSSGGYEQYF. The CDR3, as DNA: TGTGCCAGCAGTTACCTTTCTAGCGGGGGGTACGAGCAGTACTTC.

The V and J genes are TRBV2 and TRBJ1-2; TRBD1 agrees at 9 bases. V was pared by 6 bases and J by 2 bases, with 7 bases of the junction left unmatched. Germline lookup yields CDR1 SNHLY and CDR2 FYNNEI. This CDR3 is built from 15 residues. The CDR3 DNA reads TGTGCCAGCAGCCTGGGACAGGGAACGAACTATGGCTACACCTTC. Translation gives CASSLGQGTNYGYTF.

The chain links TRBV27 to TRBJ2-7; 8 bases are shared with TRBD1. The CDR3 runs 15 residues. V gave up 6 bases and J gave up 1 base; unmatched junction bases: 8. The V gene's germline CDR1 is MNHEY and CDR2 SMNVEV (reference sequence). CDR3 region: CASSSLTGGSYEQYF. The CDR3 DNA follows: TGTGCCAGCAGCTCCCTCACAGGGGGGTCCTACGAGCAGTACTTC.